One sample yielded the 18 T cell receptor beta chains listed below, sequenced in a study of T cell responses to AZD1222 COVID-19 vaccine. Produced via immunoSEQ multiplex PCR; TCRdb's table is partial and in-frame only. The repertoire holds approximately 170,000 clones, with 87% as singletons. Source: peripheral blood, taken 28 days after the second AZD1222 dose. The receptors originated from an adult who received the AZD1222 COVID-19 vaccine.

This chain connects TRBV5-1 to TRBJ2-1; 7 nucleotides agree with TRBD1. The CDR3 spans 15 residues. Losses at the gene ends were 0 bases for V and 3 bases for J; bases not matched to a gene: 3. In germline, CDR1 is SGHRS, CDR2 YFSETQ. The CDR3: CASSLGDRDYNEQFF. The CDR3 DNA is TGCGCCAGCAGCTTGGGAGACAGGGACTACAATGAGCAGTTCTTC.

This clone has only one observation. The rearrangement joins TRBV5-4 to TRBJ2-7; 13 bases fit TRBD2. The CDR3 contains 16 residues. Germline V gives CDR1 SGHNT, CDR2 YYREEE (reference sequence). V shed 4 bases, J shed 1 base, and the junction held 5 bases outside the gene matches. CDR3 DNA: TGTGCCAGCAGCGCCGGACTAGCGGGGGTTTCCTACGAGCAGTACTTC. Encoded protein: CASSAGLAGVSYEQYF.

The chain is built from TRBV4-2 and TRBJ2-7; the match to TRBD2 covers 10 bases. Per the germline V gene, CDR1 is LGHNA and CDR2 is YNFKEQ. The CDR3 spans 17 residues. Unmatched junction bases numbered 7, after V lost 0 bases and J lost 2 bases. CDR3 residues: CASSQDPDSGGTYEQYF. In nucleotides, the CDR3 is TGTGCCAGCAGCCAAGATCCGGATAGCGGGGGGACCTACGAGCAGTACTTC.

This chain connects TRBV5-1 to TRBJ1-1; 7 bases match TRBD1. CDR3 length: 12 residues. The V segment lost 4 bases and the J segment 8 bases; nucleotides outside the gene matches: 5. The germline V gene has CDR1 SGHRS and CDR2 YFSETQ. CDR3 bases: TGCGCCAGCAGCGTTGGGACAGAAGAAGCTTTCTTT. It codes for CASSVGTEEAFF.

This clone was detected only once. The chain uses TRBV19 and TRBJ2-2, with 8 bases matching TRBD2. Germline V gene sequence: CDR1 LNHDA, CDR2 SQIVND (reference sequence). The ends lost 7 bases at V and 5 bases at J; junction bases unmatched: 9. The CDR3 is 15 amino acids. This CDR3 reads CASNGGARLTGELFF. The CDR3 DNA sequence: TGTGCCAGTAACGGGGGGGCCAGGTTAACCGGGGAGCTGTTTTTT.

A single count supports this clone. The CDR3 is CASSDLRAGIQETQYF. The DNA of the CDR3 is TGTGCCAGCAGCGATTTACGGGCGGGGATCCAAGAGACCCAGTACTTC. The chain carries TRBV7-9 and TRBJ2-5; D is possibly TRBD2 (6 bases). The CDR3 is made up of 16 amino acids. Germline V gene sequence: CDR1 SEHNR, CDR2 FQNEAQ (reference sequence). The ends were cut back, 5 bases at V and 1 base at J, with 17 bases in the middle.

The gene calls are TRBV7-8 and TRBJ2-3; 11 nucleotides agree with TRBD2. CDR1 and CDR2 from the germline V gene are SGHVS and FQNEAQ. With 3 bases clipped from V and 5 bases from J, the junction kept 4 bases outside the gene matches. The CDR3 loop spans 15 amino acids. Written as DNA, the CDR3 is TGTGCCAGCAGCTTGGGAGGGACTAGCGGAGATACGCAGTATTTT. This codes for CASSLGGTSGDTQYF.

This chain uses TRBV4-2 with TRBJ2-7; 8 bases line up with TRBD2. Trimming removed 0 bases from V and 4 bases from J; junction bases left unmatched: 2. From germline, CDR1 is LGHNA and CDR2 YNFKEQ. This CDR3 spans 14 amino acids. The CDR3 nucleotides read TGTGCCAGCAGCCAAGAACGGGGGGGGTACGAGCAGTACTTC. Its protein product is CASSQERGGYEQYF.

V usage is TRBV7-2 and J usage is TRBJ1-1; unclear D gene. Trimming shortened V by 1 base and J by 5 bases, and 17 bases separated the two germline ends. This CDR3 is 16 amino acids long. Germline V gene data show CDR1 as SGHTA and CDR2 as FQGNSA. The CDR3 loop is CASSLVRVVGLTEAFF. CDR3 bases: TGTGCCAGCAGCTTAGTTCGGGTCGTTGGGTTAACTGAAGCTTTCTTT.

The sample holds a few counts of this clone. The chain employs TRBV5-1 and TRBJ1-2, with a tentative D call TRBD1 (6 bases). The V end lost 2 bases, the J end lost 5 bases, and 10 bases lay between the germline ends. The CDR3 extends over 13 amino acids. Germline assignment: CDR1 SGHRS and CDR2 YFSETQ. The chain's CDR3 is CASSFRGGYGYTF. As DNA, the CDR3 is TGCGCCAGCAGCTTCAGGGGAGGGTATGGCTACACCTTC.

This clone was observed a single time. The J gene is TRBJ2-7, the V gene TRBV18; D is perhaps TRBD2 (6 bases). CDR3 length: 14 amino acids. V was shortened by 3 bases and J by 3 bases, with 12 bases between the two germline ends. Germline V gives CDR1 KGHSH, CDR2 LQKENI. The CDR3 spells CASSPRGGVYEQYF. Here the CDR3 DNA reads TGTGCCAGCTCACCGCGGGGCGGAGTCTACGAGCAGTACTTC.

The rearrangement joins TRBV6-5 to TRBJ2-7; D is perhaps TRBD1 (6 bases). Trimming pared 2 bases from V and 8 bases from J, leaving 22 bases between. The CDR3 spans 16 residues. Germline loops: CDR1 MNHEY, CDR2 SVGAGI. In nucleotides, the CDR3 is TGTGCCAGCAGTTACCCCCTCCGGCAGGGGCTTAAGAAGCAGTACTTC. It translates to CASSYPLRQGLKKQYF.

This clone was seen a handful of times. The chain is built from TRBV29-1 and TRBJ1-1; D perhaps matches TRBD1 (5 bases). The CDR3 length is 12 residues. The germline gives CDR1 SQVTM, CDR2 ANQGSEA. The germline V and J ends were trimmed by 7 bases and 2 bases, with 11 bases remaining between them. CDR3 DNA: TGCAGCGGCGGACAACTTAACACTGAAGCTTTCTTT. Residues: CSGGQLNTEAFF.

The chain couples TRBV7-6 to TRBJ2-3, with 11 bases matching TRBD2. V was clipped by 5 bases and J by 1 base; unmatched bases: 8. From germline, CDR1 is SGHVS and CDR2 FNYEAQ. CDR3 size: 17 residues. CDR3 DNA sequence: TGTGCCAGCAGCCCAAACCCGGGACTAGCGGGCACAGATACGCAGTATTTT. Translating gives CASSPNPGLAGTDTQYF.

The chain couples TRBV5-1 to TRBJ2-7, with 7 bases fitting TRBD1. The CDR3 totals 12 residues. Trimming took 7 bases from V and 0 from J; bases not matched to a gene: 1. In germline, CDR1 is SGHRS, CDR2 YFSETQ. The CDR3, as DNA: TGCGCCAGCCGGGACAGCTCCTACGAGCAGTACTTC. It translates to CASRDSSYEQYF.

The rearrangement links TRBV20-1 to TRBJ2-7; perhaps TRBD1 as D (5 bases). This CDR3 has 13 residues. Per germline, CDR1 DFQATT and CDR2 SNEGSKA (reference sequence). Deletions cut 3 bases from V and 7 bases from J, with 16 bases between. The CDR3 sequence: CSASEQAPREQYF. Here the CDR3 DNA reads TGCAGTGCTAGTGAACAGGCGCCTCGTGAGCAGTACTTC.

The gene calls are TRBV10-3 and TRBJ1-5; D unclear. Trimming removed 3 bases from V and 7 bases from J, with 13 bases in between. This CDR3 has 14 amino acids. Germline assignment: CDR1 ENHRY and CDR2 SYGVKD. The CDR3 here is CAISDYTGRQPQHF. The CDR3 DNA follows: TGTGCCATCAGTGATTACACCGGGCGCCAGCCCCAGCATTTT.

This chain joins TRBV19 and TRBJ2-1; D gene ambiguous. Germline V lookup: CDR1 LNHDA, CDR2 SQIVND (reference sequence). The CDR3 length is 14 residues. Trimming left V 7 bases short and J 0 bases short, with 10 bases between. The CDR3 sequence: CASTKGNSYNEQFF. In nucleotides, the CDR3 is TGTGCCAGTACCAAAGGAAACTCCTACAATGAGCAGTTCTTC. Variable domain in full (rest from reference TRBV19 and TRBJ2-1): DGGITQSPKYLFRKEGQNVTLSCEQNLNHDAMYWYRQDPGQGLRLIYYSQIVNDFQKGDIAEGYSVSREKKESFPLTVTSAQKNPTAFYLCASTKGNSYNEQFFGPGTRLTVL.